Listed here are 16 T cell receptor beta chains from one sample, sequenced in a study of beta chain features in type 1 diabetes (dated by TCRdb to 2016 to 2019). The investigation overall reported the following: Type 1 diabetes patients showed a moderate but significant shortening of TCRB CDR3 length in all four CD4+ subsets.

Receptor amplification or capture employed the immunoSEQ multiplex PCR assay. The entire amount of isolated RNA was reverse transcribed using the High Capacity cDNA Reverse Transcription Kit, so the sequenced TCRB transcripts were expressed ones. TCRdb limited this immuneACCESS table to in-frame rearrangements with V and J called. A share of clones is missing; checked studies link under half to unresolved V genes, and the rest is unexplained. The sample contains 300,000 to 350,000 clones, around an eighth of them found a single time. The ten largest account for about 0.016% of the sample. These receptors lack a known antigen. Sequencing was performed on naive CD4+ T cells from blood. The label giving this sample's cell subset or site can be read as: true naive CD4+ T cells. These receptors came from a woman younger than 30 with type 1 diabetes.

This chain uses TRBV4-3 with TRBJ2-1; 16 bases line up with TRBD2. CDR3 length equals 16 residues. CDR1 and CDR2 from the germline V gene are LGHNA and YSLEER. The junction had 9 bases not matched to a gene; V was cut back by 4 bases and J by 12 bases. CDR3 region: CASSPTGLAGGYAQFF. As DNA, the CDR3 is TGCGCCAGCAGCCCAACGGGACTAGCGGGAGGGTATGCGCAGTTCTTC.

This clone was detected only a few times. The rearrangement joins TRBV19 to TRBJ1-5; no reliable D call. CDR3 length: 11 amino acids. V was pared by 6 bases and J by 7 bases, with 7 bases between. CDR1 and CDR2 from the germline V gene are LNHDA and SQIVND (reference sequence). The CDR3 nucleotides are TGTGCCAGTAGGTCCGAGCAGCCCCAGCATTTT. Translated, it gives CASRSEQPQHF.

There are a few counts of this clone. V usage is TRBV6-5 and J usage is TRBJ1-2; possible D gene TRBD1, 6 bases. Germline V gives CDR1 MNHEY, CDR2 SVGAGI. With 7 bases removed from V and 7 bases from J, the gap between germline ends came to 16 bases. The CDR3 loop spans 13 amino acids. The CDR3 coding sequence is TGTGCCAGCAAACAAAGGGGGTATGGTGGCTACACCTTC. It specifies CASKQRGYGGYTF.

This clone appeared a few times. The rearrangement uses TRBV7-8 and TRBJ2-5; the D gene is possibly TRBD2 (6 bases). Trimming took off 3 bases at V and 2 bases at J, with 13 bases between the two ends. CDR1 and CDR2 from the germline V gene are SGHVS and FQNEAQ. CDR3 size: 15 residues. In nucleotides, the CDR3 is TGTGCCAGCAGCTTTTATGGCGGGGCTCAAGAGACCCAGTACTTC. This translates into CASSFYGGAQETQYF. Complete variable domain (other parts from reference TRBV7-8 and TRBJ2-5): GAGVSQSPRYKVAKRGQDVALRCDPISGHVSLFWYQQALGQGPEFLTYFQNEAQLDKSGLPSDRFFAERPEGSVSTLKIQRTQQEDSAVYLCASSFYGGAQETQYFGPGTRLLVL.

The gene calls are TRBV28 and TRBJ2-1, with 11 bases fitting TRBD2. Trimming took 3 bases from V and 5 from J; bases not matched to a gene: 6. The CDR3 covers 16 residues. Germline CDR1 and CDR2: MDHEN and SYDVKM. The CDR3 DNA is TGTGCCAGCAGTTTCCTCGGGACTAGCGGTGACAATGAGCAGTTCTTC. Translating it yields CASSFLGTSGDNEQFF.

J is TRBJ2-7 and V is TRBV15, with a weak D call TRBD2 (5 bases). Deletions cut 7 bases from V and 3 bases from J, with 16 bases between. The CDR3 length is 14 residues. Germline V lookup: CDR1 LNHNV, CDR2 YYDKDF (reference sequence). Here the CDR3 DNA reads TGTGCCACCACCCCCCGGGGAGATAGCTACGAGCAGTACTTC. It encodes CATTPRGDSYEQYF.

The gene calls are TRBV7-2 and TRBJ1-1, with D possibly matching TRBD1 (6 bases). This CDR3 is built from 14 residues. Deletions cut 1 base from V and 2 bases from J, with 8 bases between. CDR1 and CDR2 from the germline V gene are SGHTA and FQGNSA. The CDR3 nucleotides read TGTGCCAGCAGCTTAGGACAGGCAAACACTGAAGCTTTCTTT. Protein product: CASSLGQANTEAFF.

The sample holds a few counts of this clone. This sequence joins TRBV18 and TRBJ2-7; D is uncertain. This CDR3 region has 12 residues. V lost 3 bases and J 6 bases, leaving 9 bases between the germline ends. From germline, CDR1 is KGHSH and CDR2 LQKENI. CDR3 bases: TGTGCCAGCTCACCGGGCGTAGGCGAGCAGTACGTC. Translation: CASSPGVGEQYV.

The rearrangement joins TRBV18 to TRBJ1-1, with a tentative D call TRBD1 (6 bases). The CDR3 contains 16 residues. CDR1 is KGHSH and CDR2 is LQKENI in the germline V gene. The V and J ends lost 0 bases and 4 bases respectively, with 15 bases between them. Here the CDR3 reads CASSPPNGGGGTEAFF. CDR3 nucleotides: TGTGCCAGCTCACCACCGAACGGGGGAGGGGGCACTGAAGCTTTCTTT.

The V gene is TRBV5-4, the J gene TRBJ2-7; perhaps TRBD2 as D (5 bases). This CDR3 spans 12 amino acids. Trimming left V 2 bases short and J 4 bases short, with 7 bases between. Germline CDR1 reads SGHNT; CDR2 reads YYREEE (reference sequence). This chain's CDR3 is CASSLRGYEQYF. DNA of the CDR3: TGTGCCAGCAGCTTAAGAGGGTACGAGCAGTACTTC.

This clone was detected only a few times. The CDR3 DNA reads as TGCGCCAGCAGCTTGCGCCTAGCGGCGAACAATGAGCAGTTCTTC. This codes for CASSLRLAANNEQFF. The chain has TRBV5-1 and TRBJ2-1, with 7 positions matching TRBD2. V was pared by 1 base and J by 5 bases, with 6 bases of the junction left unmatched. In germline, CDR1 is SGHRS, CDR2 YFSETQ. CDR3 size: 15 residues. The whole variable domain, filled in from reference TRBV5-1 and TRBJ2-1, reads KAGVTQTPRYLIKTRGQQVTLSCSPISGHRSVSWYQQTPGQGLQFLFEYFSETQRNKGNFPGRFSGRQFSNSRSEMNVSTLELGDSALYLCASSLRLAANNEQFFGPGTRLTVL.

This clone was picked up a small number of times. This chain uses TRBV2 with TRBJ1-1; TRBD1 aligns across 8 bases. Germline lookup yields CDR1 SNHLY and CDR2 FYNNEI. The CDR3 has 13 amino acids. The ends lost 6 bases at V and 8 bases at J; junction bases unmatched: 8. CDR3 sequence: CASRGTGVDEAFF. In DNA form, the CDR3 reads TGTGCCAGCAGGGGGACAGGCGTGGACGAAGCTTTCTTT.

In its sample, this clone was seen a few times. In DNA form, the CDR3 reads TGCGCCAGCAGCTCGCCCCGGGGCAGGGGGAATTCGAACACTGAAGCTTTCTTT. This translates into CASSSPRGRGNSNTEAFF. The chain joins TRBV5-1 to TRBJ1-1; 7 bases fit TRBD1. Per the germline V gene, CDR1 is SGHRS and CDR2 is YFSETQ. Trimming took 3 bases from V and 1 from J; bases not matched to a gene: 15. The CDR3 has 18 amino acids.

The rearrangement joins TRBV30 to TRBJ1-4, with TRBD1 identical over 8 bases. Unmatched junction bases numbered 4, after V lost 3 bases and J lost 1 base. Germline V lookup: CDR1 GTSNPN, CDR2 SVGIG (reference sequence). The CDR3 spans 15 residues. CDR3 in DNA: TGTGCCTGGAGGACAGGGGCGGGAACTAATGAAAAACTGTTTTTT. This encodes CAWRTGAGTNEKLFF.

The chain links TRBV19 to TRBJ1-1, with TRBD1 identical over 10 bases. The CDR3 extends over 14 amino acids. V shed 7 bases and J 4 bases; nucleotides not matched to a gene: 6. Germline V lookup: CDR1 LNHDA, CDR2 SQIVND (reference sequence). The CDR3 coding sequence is TGTGCCAGTACCACCCGGACAGGGGGCACTGAAGCTTTCTTT. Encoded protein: CASTTRTGGTEAFF.

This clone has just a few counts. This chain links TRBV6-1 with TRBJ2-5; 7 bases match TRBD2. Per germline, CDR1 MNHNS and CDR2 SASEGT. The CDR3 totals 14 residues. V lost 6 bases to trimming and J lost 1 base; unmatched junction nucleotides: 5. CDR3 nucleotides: TGTGCCAGCAGGATAGCGGGCATCCAAGAGACCCAGTACTTC. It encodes CASRIAGIQETQYF.